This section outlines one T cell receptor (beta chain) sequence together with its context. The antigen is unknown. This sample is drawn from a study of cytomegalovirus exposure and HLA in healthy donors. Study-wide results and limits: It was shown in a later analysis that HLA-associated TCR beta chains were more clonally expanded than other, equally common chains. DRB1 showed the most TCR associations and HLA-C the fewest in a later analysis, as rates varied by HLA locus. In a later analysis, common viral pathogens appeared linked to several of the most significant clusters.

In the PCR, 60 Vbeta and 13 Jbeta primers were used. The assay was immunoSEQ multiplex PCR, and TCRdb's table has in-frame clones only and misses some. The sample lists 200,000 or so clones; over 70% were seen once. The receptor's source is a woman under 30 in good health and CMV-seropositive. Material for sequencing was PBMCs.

The CDR3 here is CASSLGATYVGFGYTF. The CDR3 nucleotides read TGTGCCAGCAGCTTAGGTGCCACCTACGTTGGTTTTGGCTACACCTTC. The chain combines TRBV7-9 with TRBJ1-2; D ambiguous. Looked up from germline, CDR1 is SEHNR and CDR2 is FQNEAQ (reference sequence). The CDR3 runs to 16 residues. The ends were cut back, 1 base at V and 7 bases at J, with 19 bases in the middle. Variable domain in full (rest from reference TRBV7-9 and TRBJ1-2): DTGVSQNPRHKITKRGQNVTFRCDPISEHNRLYWYRQTLGQGPEFLTYFQNEAQLEKSRLLSDRFSAERPKGSFSTLEIQRTEQGDSAMYLCASSLGATYVGFGYTFGSGTRLTVV.